The clone carrying this TCR beta chain was counted only a few times. Its antigen remains unidentified. The data derive from a study of identical twins. The study, taken as a whole, reports: Models underestimated TCR alpha sharing (out-of-frame) in monozygotic twins.

Healthy Caucasian individuals made up all the donors. V dropped 6 bases and J dropped 4 bases, with 19 bases sitting between them. CDR3 length: 15 amino acids. Germline-derived CDR1 and CDR2 are SNHLY and FYNNEI. A universal primer site arose from template switching, and cDNA bore unique molecular identifiers. TCRdb ran MiXCR on the 5' RACE reads and lists one entry per CDR3 protein. The top ten hold about 1% of the sample, which has 450,000 or so distinct CDR3 sequences, roughly an eighth seen once. A further study also used this sample, focusing on yellow fever vaccine responses in identical twins.

This sequence was found in a woman aged 18-30 years in good health. The gene calls are TRBV2 and TRBJ2-7; possibly TRBD2 for D (6 bases). The sequenced sample consisted of CD4+ T cells sorted from blood. CDR3 DNA: TGTGCCAGCAGGGCCGACATGGACTATGGATACGAGCAGTACTTC. Protein sequence: CASRADMDYGYEQYF.